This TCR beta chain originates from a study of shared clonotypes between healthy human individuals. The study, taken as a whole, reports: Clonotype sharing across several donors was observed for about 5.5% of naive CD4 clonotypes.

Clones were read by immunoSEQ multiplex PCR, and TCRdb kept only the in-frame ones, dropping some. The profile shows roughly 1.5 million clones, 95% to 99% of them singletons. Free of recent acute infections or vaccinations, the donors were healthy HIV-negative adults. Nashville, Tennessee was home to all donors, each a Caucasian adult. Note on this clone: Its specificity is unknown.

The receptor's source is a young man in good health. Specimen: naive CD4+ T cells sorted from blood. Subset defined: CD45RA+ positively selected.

In nucleotides, the CDR3 is TGCGCCAGTCGGGAGTTCTCTGGGGCCAACGTCCTGACTTTC. It is translated as CASREFSGANVLTF. V gene TRBV5-1 combines with J gene TRBJ2-6; D is perhaps TRBD2 (6 bases). The V gene's germline CDR1 is SGHRS and CDR2 YFSETQ. The CDR3 extends over 14 amino acids. Trimming shortened V by 8 bases and J by 0 bases, and 9 bases separated the two germline ends.